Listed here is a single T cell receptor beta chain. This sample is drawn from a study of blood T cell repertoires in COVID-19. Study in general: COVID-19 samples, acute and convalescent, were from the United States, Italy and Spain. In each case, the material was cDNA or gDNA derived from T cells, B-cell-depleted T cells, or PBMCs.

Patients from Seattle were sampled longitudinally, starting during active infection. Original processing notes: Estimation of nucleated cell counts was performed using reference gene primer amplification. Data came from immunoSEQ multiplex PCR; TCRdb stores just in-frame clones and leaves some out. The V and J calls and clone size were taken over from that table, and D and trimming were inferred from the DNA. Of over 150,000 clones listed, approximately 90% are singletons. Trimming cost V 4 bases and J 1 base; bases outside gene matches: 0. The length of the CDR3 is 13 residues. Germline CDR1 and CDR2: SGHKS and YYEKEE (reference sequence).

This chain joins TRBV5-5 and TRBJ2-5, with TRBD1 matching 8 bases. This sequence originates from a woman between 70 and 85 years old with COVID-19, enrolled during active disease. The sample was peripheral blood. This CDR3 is CASSGTGQETQYF. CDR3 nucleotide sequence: TGTGCCAGCAGCGGGACAGGCCAAGAGACCCAGTACTTC. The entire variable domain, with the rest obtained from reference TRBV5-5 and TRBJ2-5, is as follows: DAGVTQSPTHLIKTRGQQVTLRCSPISGHKSVSWYQQVLGQGPQFIFQYYEKEERGRGNFPDRFSARQFPNYSSELNVNALLLGDSALYLCASSGTGQETQYFGPGTRLLVL.